This T cell receptor beta chain was profiled in a study of T cell repertoires in cytomegalovirus infection. Overall study context: Shared public TCR beta signatures pointed to both CMV infection and a matching HLA type. General study points: HLA-C-restricted CMV clonotypes gave the most frequent clonotype in two of eight donors. Carriage of CMV together with the relevant HLA was identifiable through cumulative public TCR beta family frequency.

This clonotype occurred many times. The antigen remains unidentified. TCRdb re-analysed the reads in MiXCR, keeping a single row per CDR3 protein. The table shows roughly 230,000 distinct CDR3 sequences, with about 12% occurring only once. Germline V gives CDR1 SGHTA, CDR2 FQGNSA. J was trimmed by 1 base and V by 3 bases; bases with no gene match: 8. The CDR3 covers 16 residues. The sample consisted of PBMCs. This clonotype was sampled from a human donor in good health (CMV status not recorded). Some clones in this sample may be carry-over from other donors' samples. The chain recombines TRBV7-2 with TRBJ2-7; the match to TRBD2 covers 8 bases. The CDR3 loop reads CASSFPAGGLSYEQYF. The CDR3, as DNA: TGTGCCAGCAGCTTTCCCGCGGGAGGTCTTTCCTACGAGCAGTACTTC.